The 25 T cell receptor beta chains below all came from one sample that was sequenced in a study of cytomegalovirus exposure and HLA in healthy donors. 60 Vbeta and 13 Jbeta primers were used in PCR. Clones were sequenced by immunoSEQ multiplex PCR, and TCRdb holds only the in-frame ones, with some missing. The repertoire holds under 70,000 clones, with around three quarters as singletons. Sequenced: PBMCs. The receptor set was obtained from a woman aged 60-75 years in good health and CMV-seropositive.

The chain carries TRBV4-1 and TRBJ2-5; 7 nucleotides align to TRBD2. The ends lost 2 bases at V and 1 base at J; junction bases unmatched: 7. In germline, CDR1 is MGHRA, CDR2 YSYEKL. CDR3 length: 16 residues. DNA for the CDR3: TGCGCCAGCAGCCAAATCCCGGGGACTATCCAAGAGACCCAGTACTTC. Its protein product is CASSQIPGTIQETQYF.

The CDR3 is CASSSGLAGGRQETQYF. The DNA for the CDR3 is TGCGCCAGCAGCTCTGGACTAGCGGGGGGGCGGCAAGAGACCCAGTACTTC. This chain uses TRBV5-1 with TRBJ2-5, with 15 bases lining up with TRBD2. With 3 bases clipped from V and 2 bases from J, the junction kept 5 bases outside the gene matches. Germline values: CDR1 SGHRS, CDR2 YFSETQ. This CDR3 has 17 amino acids.

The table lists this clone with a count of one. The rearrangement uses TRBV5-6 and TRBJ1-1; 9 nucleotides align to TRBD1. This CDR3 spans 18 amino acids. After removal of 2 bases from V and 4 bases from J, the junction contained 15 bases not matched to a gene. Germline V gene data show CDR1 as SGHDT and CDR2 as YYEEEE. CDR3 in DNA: TGTGCCAGCAGCTTATATAACCAACCGGGACAGGGTGGCACTGAAGCTTTCTTT. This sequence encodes CASSLYNQPGQGGTEAFF.

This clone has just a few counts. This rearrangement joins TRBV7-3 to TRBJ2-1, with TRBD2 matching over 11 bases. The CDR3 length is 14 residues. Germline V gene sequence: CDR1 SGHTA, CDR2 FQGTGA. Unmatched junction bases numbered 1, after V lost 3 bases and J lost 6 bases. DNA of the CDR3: TGTGCCAGCAGCTTTAGCGGGGGGGTCAATGAGCAGTTCTTC. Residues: CASSFSGGVNEQFF.

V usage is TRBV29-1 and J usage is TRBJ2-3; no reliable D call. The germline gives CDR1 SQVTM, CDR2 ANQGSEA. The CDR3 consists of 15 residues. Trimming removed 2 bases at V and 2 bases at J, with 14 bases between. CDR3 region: CSVETLVGSTDTQYF. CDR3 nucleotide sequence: TGCAGCGTTGAAACTCTAGTAGGCTCCACAGATACGCAGTATTTT.

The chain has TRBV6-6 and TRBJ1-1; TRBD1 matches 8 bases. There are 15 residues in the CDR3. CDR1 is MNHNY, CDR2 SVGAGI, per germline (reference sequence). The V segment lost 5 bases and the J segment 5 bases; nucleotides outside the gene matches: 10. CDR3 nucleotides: TGTGCCAGCAGTAGCAGTTCAGGGGGCAGGACTGAAGCTTTCTTT. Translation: CASSSSSGGRTEAFF.

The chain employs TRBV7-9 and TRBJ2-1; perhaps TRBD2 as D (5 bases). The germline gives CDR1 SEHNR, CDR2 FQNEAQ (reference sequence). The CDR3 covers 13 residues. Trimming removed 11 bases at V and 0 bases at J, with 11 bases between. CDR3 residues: CAGDAGSYNEQFF. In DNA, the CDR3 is TGTGCCGGTGATGCGGGCTCCTACAATGAGCAGTTCTTC. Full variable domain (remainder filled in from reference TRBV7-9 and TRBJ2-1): DTGVSQNPRHKITKRGQNVTFRCDPISEHNRLYWYRQTLGQGPEFLTYFQNEAQLEKSRLLSDRFSAERPKGSFSTLEIQRTEQGDSAMYLCAGDAGSYNEQFFGPGTRLTVL.

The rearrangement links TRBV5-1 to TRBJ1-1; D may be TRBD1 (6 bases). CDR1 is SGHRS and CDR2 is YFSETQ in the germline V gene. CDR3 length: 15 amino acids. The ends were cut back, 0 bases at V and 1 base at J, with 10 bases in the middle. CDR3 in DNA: TGCGCCAGCAGCTTGGCCGCAGGGGCGAACACTGAAGCTTTCTTT. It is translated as CASSLAAGANTEAFF.

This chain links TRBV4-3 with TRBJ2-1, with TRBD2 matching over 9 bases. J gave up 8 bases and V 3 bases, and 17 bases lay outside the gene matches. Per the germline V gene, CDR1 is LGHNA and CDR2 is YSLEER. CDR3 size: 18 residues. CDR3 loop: CASSQAIGGGALYDEQFF. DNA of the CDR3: TGCGCCAGCAGCCAGGCAATTGGCGGGGGGGCTTTATACGATGAGCAGTTCTTC.

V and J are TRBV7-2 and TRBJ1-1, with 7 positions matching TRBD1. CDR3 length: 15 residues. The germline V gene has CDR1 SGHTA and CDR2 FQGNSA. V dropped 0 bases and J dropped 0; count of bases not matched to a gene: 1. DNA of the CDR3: TGTGCCAGCAGCTTAGCGGGACAGATGAACACTGAAGCTTTCTTT. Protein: CASSLAGQMNTEAFF.

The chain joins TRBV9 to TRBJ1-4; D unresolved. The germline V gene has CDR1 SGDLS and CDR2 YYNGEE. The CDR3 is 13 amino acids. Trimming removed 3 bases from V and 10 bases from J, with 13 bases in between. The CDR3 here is CASSAIEVGKLFF. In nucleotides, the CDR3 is TGTGCCAGCAGCGCCATTGAGGTTGGAAAACTGTTTTTT.

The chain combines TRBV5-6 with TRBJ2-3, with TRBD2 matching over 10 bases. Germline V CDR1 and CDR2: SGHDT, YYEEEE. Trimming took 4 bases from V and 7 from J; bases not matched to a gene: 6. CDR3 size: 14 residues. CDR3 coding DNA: TGTGCCAGCAGCAAACTAGCGGGACAGAATACGCAGTATTTT. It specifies CASSKLAGQNTQYF.

The CDR3 DNA reads TGTGCCAGTAGTATCGACGGGGGAGCCTACAATGAGCAGTTCTTC. As protein: CASSIDGGAYNEQFF. J is TRBJ2-1 and V is TRBV19; TRBD2 is a possible D gene (6 bases). V was pared by 3 bases and J by 2 bases, with 11 bases between. The CDR3 sequence is 15 residues long. CDR1 and CDR2 (germline): LNHDA, SQIVND (reference sequence).

Here the CDR3 DNA reads TGTGCCAGCAGCCACAGGGGGTCTCAGCCCCAGCATTTT. Its protein is CASSHRGSQPQHF. The V and J genes are TRBV13 and TRBJ1-5; 8 bases map to TRBD1. Looked up from germline, CDR1 is PRHDT and CDR2 is FYEKMQ (reference sequence). Trimming removed 5 bases from V and 6 bases from J; junction bases left unmatched: 3. The CDR3 extends over 13 amino acids.

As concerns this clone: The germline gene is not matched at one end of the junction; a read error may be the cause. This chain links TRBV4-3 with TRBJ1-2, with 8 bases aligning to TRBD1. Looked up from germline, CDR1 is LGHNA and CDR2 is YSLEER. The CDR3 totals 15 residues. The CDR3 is CASGQVTGGSYGYTF. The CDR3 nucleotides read TGCGCCAGCGGCCAAGTTACAGGGGGGAGCTATGGCTACACCTTC.

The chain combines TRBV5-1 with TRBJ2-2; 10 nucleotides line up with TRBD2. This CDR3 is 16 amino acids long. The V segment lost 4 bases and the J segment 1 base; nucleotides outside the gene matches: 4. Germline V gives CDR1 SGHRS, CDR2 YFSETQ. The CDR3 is CASSTLAGGNTGELFF. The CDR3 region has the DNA TGCGCCAGCAGCACCTTAGCGGGGGGGAACACCGGGGAGCTGTTTTTT.

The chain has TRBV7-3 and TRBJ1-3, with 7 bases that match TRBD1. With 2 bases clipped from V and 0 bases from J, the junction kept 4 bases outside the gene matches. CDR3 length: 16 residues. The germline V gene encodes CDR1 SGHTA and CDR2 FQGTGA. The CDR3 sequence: CASSLGQADSGNTIYF. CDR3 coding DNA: TGTGCCAGCAGCTTAGGACAGGCAGACTCTGGAAACACCATATATTTT.

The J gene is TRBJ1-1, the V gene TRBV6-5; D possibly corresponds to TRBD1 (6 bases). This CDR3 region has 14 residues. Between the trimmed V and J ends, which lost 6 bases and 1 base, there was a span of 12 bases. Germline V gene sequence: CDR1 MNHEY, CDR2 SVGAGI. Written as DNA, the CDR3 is TGTGCCAGCAGACCCGGACAGCCGAACACTGAAGCTTTCTTT. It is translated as CASRPGQPNTEAFF.

The DNA of the CDR3 is TGTGCCAGCAGCGTAAACAGGGGGGTAAACACCTTC. It codes for CASSVNRGVNTF. The chain recombines TRBV7-2 with TRBJ1-2; 8 nucleotides match TRBD1. V gave up 5 bases and J gave up 12 bases; unmatched junction bases: 8. Per the germline V gene, CDR1 is SGHTA and CDR2 is FQGNSA. The length of the CDR3 is 12 residues.

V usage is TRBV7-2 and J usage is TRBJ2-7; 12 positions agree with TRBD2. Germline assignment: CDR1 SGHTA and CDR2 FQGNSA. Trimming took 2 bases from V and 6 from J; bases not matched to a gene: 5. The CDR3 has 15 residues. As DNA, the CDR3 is TGTGCCAGCAGCTTAAATCTAGCGGGGGGGATCGAGCAGTACTTC. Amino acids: CASSLNLAGGIEQYF.

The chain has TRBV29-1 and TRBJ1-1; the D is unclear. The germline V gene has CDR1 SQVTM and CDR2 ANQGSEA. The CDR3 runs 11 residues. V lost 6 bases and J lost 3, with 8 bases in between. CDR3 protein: CSVTAYTEAFF. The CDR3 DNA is TGCAGCGTAACAGCTTACACTGAAGCTTTCTTT. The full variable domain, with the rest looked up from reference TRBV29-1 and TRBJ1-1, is SAVISQKPSRDICQRGTSLTIQCQVDSQVTMMFWYRQQPGQSLTLIATANQGSEATYESGFVIDKFPISRPNLTFSTLTVSNMSPEDSSIYLCSVTAYTEAFFGQGTRLTVV.

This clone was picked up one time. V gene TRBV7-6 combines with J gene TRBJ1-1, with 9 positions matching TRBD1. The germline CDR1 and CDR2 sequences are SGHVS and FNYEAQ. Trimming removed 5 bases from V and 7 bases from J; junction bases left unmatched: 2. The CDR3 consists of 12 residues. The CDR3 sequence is CASSLDRGEAFF. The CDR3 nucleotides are TGTGCCAGCAGCCTGGACAGGGGTGAAGCTTTCTTT.

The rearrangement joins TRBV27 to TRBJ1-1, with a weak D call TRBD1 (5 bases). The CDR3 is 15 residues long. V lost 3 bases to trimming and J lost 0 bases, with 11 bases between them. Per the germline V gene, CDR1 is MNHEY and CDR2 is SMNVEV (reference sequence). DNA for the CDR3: TGTGCCAGCAGTTTGGACATGTTCATGAACACTGAAGCTTTCTTT. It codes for CASSLDMFMNTEAFF.

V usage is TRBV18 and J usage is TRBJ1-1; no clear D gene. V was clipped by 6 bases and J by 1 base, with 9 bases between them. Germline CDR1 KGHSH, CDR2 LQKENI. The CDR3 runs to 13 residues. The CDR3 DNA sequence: TGTGCCAGCTCCCGCGGCGGGAACACTGAAGCTTTCTTT. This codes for CASSRGGNTEAFF.

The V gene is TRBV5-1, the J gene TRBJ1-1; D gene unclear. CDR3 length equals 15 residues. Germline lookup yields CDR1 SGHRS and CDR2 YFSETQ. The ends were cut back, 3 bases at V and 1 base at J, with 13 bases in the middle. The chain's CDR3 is CASSWEGGRNTEAFF. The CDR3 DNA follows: TGCGCCAGCAGCTGGGAGGGTGGTCGGAACACTGAAGCTTTCTTT.